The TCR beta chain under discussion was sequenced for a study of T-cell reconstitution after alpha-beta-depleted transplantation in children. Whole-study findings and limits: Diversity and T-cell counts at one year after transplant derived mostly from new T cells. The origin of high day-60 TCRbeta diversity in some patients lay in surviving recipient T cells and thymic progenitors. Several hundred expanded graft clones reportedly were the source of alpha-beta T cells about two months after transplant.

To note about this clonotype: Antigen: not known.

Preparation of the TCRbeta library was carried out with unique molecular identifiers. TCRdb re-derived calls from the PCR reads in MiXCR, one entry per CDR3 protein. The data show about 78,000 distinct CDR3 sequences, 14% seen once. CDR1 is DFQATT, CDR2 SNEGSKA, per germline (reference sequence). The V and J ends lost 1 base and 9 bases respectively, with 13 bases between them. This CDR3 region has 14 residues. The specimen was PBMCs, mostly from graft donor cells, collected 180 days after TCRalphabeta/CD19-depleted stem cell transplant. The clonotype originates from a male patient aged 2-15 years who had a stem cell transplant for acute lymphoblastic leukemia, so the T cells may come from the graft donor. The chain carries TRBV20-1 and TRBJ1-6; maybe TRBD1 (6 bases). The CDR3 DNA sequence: TGCAGTGCTAGAGTGGGGGGGCGAAGTTCACCCCTCCACTTT. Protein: CSARVGGRSSPLHF.